What follows is one T cell receptor (beta chain) and its context. Original handling: Amplification with reference gene primers provided the estimates of nucleated cell counts. TCRdb's table, derived via immunoSEQ multiplex PCR, lists solely in-frame clones and lacks some. Clone size and the V and J calls come from that table; the DNA yielded D and trimming. The sample has approximately 210,000 clones, over 80% seen once. These data belong to a study of blood T cell repertoires in COVID-19. Study information: Both acute and convalescent COVID-19 samples were obtained from the United States, Italy and Spain. PBMCs, B-cell-depleted T cells, or T cells provided the cDNA or gDNA that made up the material.

Sequencing was carried out using peripheral blood. The receptor was derived from a human donor in a cohort sampled during active COVID-19.

The CDR3 here is CASSLEAGELFF. The CDR3 DNA sequence: TGTGCCAGCTCACTGGAGGCCGGGGAGCTGTTTTTT. This chain connects TRBV18 to TRBJ2-2, with D maybe TRBD2 (5 bases). Trimming removed 4 bases from V and 6 bases from J, with 6 bases in between. The germline V gene encodes CDR1 KGHSH and CDR2 LQKENI. The CDR3 is made up of 12 amino acids.